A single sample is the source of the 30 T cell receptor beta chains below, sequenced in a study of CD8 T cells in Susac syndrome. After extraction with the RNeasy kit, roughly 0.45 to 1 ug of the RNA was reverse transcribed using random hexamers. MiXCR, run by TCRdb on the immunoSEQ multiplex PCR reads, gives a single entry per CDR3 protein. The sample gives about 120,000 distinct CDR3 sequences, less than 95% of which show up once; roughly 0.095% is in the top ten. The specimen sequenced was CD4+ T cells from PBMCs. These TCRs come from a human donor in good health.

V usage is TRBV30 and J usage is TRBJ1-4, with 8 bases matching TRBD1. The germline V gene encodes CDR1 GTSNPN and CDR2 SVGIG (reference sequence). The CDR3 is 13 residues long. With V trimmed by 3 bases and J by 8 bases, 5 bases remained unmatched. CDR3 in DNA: TGTGCCTGGAGCGAGGACAGGGACGAAAAACTGTTTTTT. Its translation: CAWSEDRDEKLFF.

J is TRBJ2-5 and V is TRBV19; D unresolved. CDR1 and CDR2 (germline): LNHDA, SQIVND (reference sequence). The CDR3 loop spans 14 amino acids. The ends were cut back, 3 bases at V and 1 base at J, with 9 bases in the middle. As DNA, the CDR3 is TGTGCCAGTAGTATCTCCCCAGTCCAAGAGACCCAGTACTTC. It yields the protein CASSISPVQETQYF.

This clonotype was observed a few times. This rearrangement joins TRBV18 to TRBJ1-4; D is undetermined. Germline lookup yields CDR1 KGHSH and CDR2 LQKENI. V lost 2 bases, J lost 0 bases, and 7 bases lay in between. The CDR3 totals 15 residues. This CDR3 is CASSPTTATNEKLFF. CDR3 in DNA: TGTGCCAGCTCACCAACGACTGCAACTAATGAAAAACTGTTTTTT. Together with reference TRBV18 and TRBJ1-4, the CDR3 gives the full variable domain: NAGVMQNPRHLVRRRGQEARLRCSPMKGHSHVYWYRQLPEEGLKFMVYLQKENIIDESGMPKERFSAEFPKEGPSILRIQQVVRGDSAAYFCASSPTTATNEKLFFGSGTQLSVL.

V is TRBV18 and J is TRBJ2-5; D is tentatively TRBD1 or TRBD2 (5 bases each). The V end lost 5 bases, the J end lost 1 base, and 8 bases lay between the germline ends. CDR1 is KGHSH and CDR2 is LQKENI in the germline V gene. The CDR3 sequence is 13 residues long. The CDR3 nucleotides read TGTGCCAGCTCAGCCGGGGCCCAAGAGACCCAGTACTTC. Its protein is CASSAGAQETQYF.

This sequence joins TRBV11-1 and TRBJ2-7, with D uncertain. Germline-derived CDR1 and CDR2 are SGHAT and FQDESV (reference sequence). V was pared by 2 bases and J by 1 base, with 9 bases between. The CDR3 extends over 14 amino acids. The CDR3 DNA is TGTGCCAGCAGCTTAATCTTAGGATCCTACGAGCAGTACTTC. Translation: CASSLILGSYEQYF.

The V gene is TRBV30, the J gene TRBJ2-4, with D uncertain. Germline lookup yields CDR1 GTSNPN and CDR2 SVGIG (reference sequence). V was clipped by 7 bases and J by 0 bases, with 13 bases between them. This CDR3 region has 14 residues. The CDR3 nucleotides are TGTGCCTCTACTGGGTCCTCAGCCAAAAACATTCAGTACTTC. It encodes CASTGSSAKNIQYF.

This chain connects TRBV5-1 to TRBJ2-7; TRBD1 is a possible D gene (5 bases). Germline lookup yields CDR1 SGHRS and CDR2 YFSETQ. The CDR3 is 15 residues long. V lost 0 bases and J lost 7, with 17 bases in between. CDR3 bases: TGCGCCAGCAGCTTGGGGACCTTTGGGGCGACAGAGCAGTACTTC. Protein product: CASSLGTFGATEQYF. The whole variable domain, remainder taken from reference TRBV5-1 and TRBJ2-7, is KAGVTQTPRYLIKTRGQQVTLSCSPISGHRSVSWYQQTPGQGLQFLFEYFSETQRNKGNFPGRFSGRQFSNSRSEMNVSTLELGDSALYLCASSLGTFGATEQYFGPGTRLTVT.

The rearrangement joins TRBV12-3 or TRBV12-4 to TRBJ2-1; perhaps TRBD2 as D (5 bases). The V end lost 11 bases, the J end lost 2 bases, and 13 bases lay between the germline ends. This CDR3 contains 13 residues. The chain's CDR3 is CAVLAGTYNEQFF. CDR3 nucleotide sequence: TGTGCCGTGCTAGCCGGGACCTACAATGAGCAGTTCTTC.

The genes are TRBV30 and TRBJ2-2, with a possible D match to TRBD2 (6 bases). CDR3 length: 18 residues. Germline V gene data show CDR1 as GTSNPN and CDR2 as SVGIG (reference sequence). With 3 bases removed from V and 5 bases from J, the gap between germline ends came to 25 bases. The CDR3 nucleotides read TGTGCCTGGAGCCCGCCCCCTCTAGCGACTAGACGGACCGGGGAGCTGTTTTTT. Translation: CAWSPPPLATRRTGELFF.

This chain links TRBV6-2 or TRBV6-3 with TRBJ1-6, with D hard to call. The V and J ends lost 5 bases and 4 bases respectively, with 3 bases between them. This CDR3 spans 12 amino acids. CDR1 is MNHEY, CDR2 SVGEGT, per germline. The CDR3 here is CASSEYNSPLHF. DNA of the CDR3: TGTGCCAGCAGTGAATATAATTCACCCCTCCACTTT.

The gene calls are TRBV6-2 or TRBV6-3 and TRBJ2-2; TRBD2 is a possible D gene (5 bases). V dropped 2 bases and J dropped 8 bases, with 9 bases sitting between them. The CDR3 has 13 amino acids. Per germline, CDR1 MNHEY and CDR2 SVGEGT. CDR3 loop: CASSYPGIGELFF. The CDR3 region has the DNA TGTGCCAGCAGTTACCCCGGGATAGGGGAGCTGTTTTTT.

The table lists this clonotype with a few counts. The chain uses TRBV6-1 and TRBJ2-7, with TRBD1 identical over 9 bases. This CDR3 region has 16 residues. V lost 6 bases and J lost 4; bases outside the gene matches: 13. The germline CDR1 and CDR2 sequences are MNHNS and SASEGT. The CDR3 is CASSPNRGQSGYEQYF. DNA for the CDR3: TGTGCCAGCAGCCCCAACAGGGGGCAGTCGGGGTACGAGCAGTACTTC.

This CDR3 reads CASSIGYSGVTAEAFF. The CDR3 DNA is TGTGCCAGTAGTATAGGATATTCAGGGGTAACGGCTGAAGCTTTCTTT. The rearrangement joins TRBV19 to TRBJ1-1; D is perhaps TRBD1 (6 bases). Germline V gene data show CDR1 as LNHDA and CDR2 as SQIVND (reference sequence). Trimming removed 1 base from V and 6 bases from J, with 18 bases in between. There are 16 residues in the CDR3. Using reference TRBV19 and TRBJ1-1 for the parts outside the CDR3, the full variable domain is DGGITQSPKYLFRKEGQNVTLSCEQNLNHDAMYWYRQDPGQGLRLIYYSQIVNDFQKGDIAEGYSVSREKKESFPLTVTSAQKNPTAFYLCASSIGYSGVTAEAFFGQGTRLTVV.

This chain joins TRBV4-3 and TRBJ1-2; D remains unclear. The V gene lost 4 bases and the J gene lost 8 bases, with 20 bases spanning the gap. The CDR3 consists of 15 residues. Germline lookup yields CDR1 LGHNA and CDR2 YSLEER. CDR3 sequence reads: CASSRGREVVVGYTF. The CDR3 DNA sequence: TGCGCCAGCAGCCGCGGACGGGAAGTAGTGGTCGGCTACACCTTC.

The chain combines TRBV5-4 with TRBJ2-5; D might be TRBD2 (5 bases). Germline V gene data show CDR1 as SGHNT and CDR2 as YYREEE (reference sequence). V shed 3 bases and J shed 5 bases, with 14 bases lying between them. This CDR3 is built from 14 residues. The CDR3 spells CASSYDPGSETQYF. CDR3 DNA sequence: TGTGCCAGCAGCTACGATCCGGGAAGCGAGACCCAGTACTTC.

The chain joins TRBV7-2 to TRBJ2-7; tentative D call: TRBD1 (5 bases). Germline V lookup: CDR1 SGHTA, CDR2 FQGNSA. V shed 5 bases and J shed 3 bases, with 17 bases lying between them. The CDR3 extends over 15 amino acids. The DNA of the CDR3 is TGTGCCAGCAGCCCGAGACAGCGCGCTGGCTACGAGCAGTACTTC. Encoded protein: CASSPRQRAGYEQYF.

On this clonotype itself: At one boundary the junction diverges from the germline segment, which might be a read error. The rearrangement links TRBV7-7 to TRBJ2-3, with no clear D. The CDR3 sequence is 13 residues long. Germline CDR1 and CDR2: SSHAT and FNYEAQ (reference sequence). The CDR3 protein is CASSPRASDTQYF. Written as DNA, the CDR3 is TGTGCTAGCAGCCCCCGGGCCTCAGATACGCAGTATTTT.

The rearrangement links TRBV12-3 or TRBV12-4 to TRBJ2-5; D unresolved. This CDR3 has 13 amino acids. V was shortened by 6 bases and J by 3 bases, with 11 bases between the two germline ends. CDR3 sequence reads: CASSFGVEETQYF. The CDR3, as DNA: TGTGCCAGCAGCTTTGGCGTCGAAGAGACCCAGTACTTC.

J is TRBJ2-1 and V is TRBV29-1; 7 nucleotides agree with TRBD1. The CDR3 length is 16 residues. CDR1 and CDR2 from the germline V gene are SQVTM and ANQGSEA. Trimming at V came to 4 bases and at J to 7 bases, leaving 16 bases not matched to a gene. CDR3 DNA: TGCAGCGTTGTTGGTAGAGACAGGGAGAATGGGAATGAGCAGTTCTTC. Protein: CSVVGRDRENGNEQFF.

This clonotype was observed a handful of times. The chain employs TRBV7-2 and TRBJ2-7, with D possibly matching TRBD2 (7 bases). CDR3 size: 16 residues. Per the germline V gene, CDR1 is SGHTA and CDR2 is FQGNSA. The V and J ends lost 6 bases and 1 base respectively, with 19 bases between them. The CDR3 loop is CASSWGGLGNSYEQYF. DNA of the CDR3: TGTGCCAGCAGTTGGGGGGGCTTGGGCAATTCCTACGAGCAGTACTTC.

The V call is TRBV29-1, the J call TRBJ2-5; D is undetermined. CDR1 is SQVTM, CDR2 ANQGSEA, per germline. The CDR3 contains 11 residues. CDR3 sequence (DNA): TGCAGTGGTAGGGCACCAGAGACCCAGTACTTC. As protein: CSGRAPETQYF.

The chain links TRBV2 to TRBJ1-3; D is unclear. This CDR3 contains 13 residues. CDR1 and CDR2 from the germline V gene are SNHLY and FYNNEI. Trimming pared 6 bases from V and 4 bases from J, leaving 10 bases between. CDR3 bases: TGTGCCAGCAGGGTAGGGCCCGGAAACACCATATATTTT. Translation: CASRVGPGNTIYF.

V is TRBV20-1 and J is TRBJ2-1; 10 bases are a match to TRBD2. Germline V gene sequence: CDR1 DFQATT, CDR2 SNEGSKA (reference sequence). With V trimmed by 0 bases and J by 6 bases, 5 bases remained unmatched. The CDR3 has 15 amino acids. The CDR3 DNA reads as TGCAGTGCTAGAGATCAAGCGGGGGGGGGCAATGAGCAGTTCTTC. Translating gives CSARDQAGGGNEQFF.

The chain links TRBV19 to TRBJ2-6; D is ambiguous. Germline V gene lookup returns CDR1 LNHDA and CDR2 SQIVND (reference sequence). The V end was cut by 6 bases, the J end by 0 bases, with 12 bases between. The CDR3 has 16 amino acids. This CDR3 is CASSLTMGSGANVLTF. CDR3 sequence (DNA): TGTGCCAGTAGCCTTACGATGGGCTCTGGGGCCAACGTCCTGACTTTC.

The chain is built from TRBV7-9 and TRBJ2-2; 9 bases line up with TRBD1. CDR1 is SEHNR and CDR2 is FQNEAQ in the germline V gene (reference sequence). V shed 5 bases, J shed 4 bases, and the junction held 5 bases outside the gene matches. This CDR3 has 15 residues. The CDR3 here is CASSPGQGGTGELFF. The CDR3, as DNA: TGTGCCAGCAGCCCGGGACAGGGCGGCACCGGGGAGCTGTTTTTT.

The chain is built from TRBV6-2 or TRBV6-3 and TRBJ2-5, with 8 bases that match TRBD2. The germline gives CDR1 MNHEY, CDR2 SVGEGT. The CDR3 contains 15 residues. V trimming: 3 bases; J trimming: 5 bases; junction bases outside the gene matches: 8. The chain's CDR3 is CASSYQGLESETQYF. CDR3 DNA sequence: TGTGCCAGCAGTTATCAGGGACTAGAGTCGGAGACCCAGTACTTC.

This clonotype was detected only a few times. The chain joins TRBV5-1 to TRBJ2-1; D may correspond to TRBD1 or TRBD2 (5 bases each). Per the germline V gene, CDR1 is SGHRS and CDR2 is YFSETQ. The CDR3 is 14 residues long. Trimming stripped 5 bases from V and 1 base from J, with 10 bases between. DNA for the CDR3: TGCGCCAGCAGTAGCAGGGAGTCCTACAATGAGCAGTTCTTC. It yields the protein CASSSRESYNEQFF. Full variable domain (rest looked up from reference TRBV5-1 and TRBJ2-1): KAGVTQTPRYLIKTRGQQVTLSCSPISGHRSVSWYQQTPGQGLQFLFEYFSETQRNKGNFPGRFSGRQFSNSRSEMNVSTLELGDSALYLCASSSRESYNEQFFGPGTRLTVL.

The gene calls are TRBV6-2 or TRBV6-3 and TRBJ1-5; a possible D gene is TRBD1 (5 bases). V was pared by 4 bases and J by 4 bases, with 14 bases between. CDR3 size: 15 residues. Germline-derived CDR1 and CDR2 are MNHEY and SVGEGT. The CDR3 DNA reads TGTGCCAGCAGTTCCGGGACGGGTTCAAATCAGCCCCAGCATTTT. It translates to CASSSGTGSNQPQHF.

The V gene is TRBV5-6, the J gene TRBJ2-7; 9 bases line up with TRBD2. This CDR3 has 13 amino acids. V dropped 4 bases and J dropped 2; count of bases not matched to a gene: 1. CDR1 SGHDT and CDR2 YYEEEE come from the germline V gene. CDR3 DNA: TGTGCCAGCAGCATAGCGGGGGCCTACGAGCAGTACTTC. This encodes CASSIAGAYEQYF.

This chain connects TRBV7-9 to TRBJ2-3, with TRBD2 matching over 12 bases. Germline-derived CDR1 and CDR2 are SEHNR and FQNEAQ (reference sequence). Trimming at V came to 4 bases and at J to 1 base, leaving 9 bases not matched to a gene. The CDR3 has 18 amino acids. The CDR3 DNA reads TGTGCCAGCAGCTCCCTTTCCCTAGCGGGAGGGGGCACAGATACGCAGTATTTT. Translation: CASSSLSLAGGGTDTQYF.